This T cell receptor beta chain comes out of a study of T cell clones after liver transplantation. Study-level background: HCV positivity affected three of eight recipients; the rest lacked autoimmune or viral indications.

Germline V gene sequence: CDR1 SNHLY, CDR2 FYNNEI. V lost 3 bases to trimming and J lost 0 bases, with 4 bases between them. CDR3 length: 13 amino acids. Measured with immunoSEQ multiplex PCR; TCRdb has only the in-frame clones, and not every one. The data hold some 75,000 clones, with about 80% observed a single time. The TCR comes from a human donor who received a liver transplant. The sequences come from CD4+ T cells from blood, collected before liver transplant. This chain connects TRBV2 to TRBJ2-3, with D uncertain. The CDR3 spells CASSDGSTDTQYF. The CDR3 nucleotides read TGTGCCAGCAGTGACGGAAGCACAGATACGCAGTATTTT.